Sequencing of this T cell receptor (beta chain) was carried out in a study of blood T cell repertoires in COVID-19. This clone has a handful of counts. The table came from immunoSEQ multiplex PCR; TCRdb's copy has only in-frame clones and leaves some out. The sample contains about 82,000 clones, 75% to 85% of which appear only once. This clonotype was obtained from a man aged 55-75 years with COVID-19, enrolled during active disease. Sequenced: peripheral blood.

CDR3 in amino acids: CASSPGPFNTEAFF. DNA for the CDR3: TGCGCCAGCAGCCCAGGGCCATTCAACACTGAAGCTTTCTTT. The chain couples TRBV4-1 to TRBJ1-1; maybe TRBD1 (5 bases). Germline-derived CDR1 and CDR2 are MGHRA and YSYEKL. The V end was cut by 4 bases, the J end by 2 bases, with 11 bases between. This CDR3 comprises 14 residues.